The 9 T cell receptor beta chains reported below all come from one sample, sequenced in a study of shared clonotypes between healthy human individuals. Sequencing was performed with immunoSEQ multiplex PCR; in TCRdb, only in-frame clones are kept and a portion is missing. The repertoire holds approximately 710,000 clones, with roughly 87% as singletons. The material sequenced was memory CD8+ T cells from PBMCs. Subset meaning: CD45RO+ cells pooled with CCR7-negative TemRA cells. These receptor sequences come from a man aged 18-30 years in good health. Some clones in this sample may be carry-over from other donors' samples.

The V gene is TRBV6-4, the J gene TRBJ1-1; D uncertain. The CDR3 extends over 14 amino acids. Germline V gene sequence: CDR1 MRHNA, CDR2 SNTAGT. V lost 6 bases to trimming and J lost 4 bases, with 15 bases between them. CDR3 amino acids: CASSPGGGSTEAFF. The CDR3 nucleotides read TGTGCCAGCAGCCCCGGAGGAGGGTCCACTGAAGCTTTCTTT.

This clone has ten or more counts. The same CDR3 is also encoded by other DNA sequences in this sample. The chain links TRBV2 to TRBJ1-1; no definite D call. The ends were cut back, 2 bases at V and 4 bases at J, with 5 bases in the middle. CDR3 length: 12 residues. Germline V lookup: CDR1 SNHLY, CDR2 FYNNEI. Here the CDR3 reads CASSESTTEAFF. The CDR3 nucleotides are TGTGCCAGCAGTGAAAGTACCACTGAAGCTTTCTTT. The entire variable domain, with the rest obtained from reference TRBV2 and TRBJ1-1, is as follows: EPEVTQTPSHQVTQMGQEVILRCVPISNHLYFYWYRQILGQKVEFLVSFYNNEISEKSEIFDDQFSVERPDGSNFTLKIRSTKLEDSAMYFCASSESTTEAFFGQGTRLTVV.

The rearrangement joins TRBV6-4 to TRBJ1-1; D call uncertain. The V and J ends lost 5 bases and 9 bases respectively, with 13 bases between them. Looked up from germline, CDR1 is MRHNA and CDR2 is SNTAGT. The CDR3 totals 12 residues. The CDR3 spells CASSPTLIKAFF. The CDR3 nucleotides read TGTGCCAGCAGTCCCACACTGATAAAAGCTTTCTTT.

This clone was seen just once. The gene calls are TRBV2 and TRBJ2-7, with 8 bases lining up with TRBD1. From germline, CDR1 is SNHLY and CDR2 FYNNEI. V dropped 3 bases and J dropped 5; count of bases not matched to a gene: 12. This CDR3 spans 16 amino acids. The CDR3 DNA sequence: TGTGCCAGCAGTGAGAGTAGACACAGGGGGTGGGACGAGCAGTACTTC. Translating it yields CASSESRHRGWDEQYF.

The chain has TRBV27 and TRBJ2-1; D perhaps matches TRBD2 (5 bases). CDR3 size: 15 residues. Germline V lookup: CDR1 MNHEY, CDR2 SMNVEV (reference sequence). V lost 2 bases to trimming and J lost 3 bases, with 11 bases between them. CDR3 residues: CASSLLPGNYNEQFF. The CDR3, as DNA: TGTGCCAGCAGTTTACTTCCGGGAAACTACAATGAGCAGTTCTTC.

V is TRBV6-5 and J is TRBJ2-1, with D uncertain. Per germline, CDR1 MNHEY and CDR2 SVGAGI. With 0 bases removed from V and 7 bases from J, the gap between germline ends came to 10 bases. CDR3 length: 14 amino acids. The CDR3: CASSYSSAVNEQFF. The CDR3 region has the DNA TGTGCCAGCAGTTACTCATCCGCCGTGAATGAGCAGTTCTTC.

The chain combines TRBV12-5 with TRBJ2-3; no clear D gene. Germline assignment: CDR1 LGHNT and CDR2 FRNRAP. V gave up 4 bases and J gave up 0 bases, with 2 bases separating them. CDR3 length: 12 residues. The CDR3, as DNA: TGTGCTAGTGGTTATAGCACAGATACGCAGTATTTT. Amino acids: CASGYSTDTQYF.

The rearrangement uses TRBV19 and TRBJ2-1; TRBD2 is a possible D gene (6 bases). Trimming shortened V by 8 bases and J by 8 bases, and 19 bases separated the two germline ends. The CDR3 length is 14 residues. Per the germline V gene, CDR1 is LNHDA and CDR2 is SQIVND (reference sequence). The CDR3 region has the DNA TGTGCCAGTGCCGGGACTGGGGTCGACGATGAGCAGTTCTTC. It encodes CASAGTGVDDEQFF.

The rearrangement joins TRBV19 to TRBJ2-2, with 7 bases matching TRBD1. The ends lost 4 bases at V and 6 bases at J; junction bases unmatched: 2. The CDR3 is 13 amino acids. Germline CDR1 is LNHDA and CDR2 is SQIVND (reference sequence). In DNA, the CDR3 is TGTGCCAGTAGTACTGACAGGGCCGGGGAGCTGTTTTTT. Translated, it gives CASSTDRAGELFF.